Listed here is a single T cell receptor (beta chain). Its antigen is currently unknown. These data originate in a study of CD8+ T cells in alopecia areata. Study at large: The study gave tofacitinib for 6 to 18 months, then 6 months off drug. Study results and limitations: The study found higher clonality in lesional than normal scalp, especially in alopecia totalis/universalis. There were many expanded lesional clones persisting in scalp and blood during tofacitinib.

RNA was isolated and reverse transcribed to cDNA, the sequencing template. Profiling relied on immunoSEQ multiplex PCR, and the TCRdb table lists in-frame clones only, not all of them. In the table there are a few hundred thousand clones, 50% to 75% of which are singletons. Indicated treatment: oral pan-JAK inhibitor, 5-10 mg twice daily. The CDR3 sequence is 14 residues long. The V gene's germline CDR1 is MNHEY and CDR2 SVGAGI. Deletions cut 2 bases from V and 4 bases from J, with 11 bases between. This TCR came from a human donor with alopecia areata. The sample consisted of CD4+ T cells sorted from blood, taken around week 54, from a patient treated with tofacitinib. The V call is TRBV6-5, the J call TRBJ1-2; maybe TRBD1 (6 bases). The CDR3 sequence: CASSYSSGAYGYTF. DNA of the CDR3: TGTGCCAGCAGTTACAGTTCAGGGGCCTATGGCTACACCTTC.